This entry lists 19 T cell receptor beta chains sequenced from one sample in a study of T cell responses to AZD1222 COVID-19 vaccine. Data came from immunoSEQ multiplex PCR; TCRdb stores just in-frame clones and leaves some out. The sample yields approximately 110,000 clones, nearly 90% seen once. Sequences were derived from peripheral blood, sampled on day 0 of MenACWY control vaccination. These receptors were collected from an adult in good health.

The rearrangement links TRBV9 to TRBJ2-2; the D gene could be TRBD1 or TRBD2 (7 bases each). The CDR3 covers 17 residues. The V gene's germline CDR1 is SGDLS and CDR2 YYNGEE. Deletions cut 4 bases from V and 6 bases from J, with 22 bases between. The CDR3 DNA sequence: TGTGCCAGCAGCCCACGCTCACAGACAGGGAGGGCCGGGGAGCTGTTTTTT. Amino acids: CASSPRSQTGRAGELFF.

The chain employs TRBV5-6 and TRBJ1-5; no reliable D call. V lost 2 bases and J lost 4, with 13 bases in between. The CDR3 consists of 15 residues. Germline V gives CDR1 SGHDT, CDR2 YYEEEE. As DNA, the CDR3 is TGTGCCAGCAGCTTTTCGATGGAGGGTAATCAGCCCCAGCATTTT. Residues: CASSFSMEGNQPQHF.

The chain recombines TRBV28 with TRBJ2-1; D might be TRBD2 (6 bases). Between the trimmed V and J ends, which lost 4 bases and 1 base, there was a span of 14 bases. The CDR3 is 16 amino acids. CDR1 and CDR2 (germline): MDHEN, SYDVKM. The CDR3 region is CASSSGTLGSYNEQFF. The CDR3 region has the DNA TGTGCCAGCAGTTCAGGGACTCTGGGGTCCTACAATGAGCAGTTCTTC.

The CDR3 sequence: CASRPMGRNNEKLFF. In DNA form, the CDR3 reads TGTGCCAGCAGGCCTATGGGGCGAAATAATGAAAAACTGTTTTTT. The genes are TRBV6-5 and TRBJ1-4; D is perhaps TRBD1 (5 bases). V lost 6 bases and J 4 bases, leaving 15 bases between the germline ends. Germline CDR1 and CDR2: MNHEY and SVGAGI. The CDR3 contains 15 residues.

The J gene is TRBJ1-5, the V gene TRBV30; TRBD1 might be the D (6 bases). The CDR3 contains 14 residues. With 2 bases removed from V and 6 bases from J, the gap between germline ends came to 14 bases. Germline V lookup: CDR1 GTSNPN, CDR2 SVGIG (reference sequence). The CDR3 sequence is CAWSLTGHSQPQHF. The CDR3 DNA sequence: TGTGCCTGGAGTTTGACAGGCCATAGTCAGCCCCAGCATTTT.

The chain employs TRBV5-1 and TRBJ1-1; D not certain. CDR3 length: 14 residues. V shed 3 bases and J shed 5 bases, with 14 bases lying between them. Germline loops: CDR1 SGHRS, CDR2 YFSETQ. DNA for the CDR3: TGCGCCAGCAGCTCGGTCGGCTTGGGGACTGAAGCTTTCTTT. It yields the protein CASSSVGLGTEAFF.

The chain uses TRBV28 and TRBJ1-1, with 9 bases aligning to TRBD1. The CDR3 spans 14 residues. Germline CDR1 is MDHEN and CDR2 is SYDVKM. V shed 5 bases, J shed 7 bases, and the junction held 8 bases outside the gene matches. In nucleotides, the CDR3 is TGTGCCAGCAGTCCTGGGACAGGGAGCGGTGAAGCTTTCTTT. Protein sequence: CASSPGTGSGEAFF.

The rearrangement uses TRBV3-1 (or the pseudogene TRBV3-2) and TRBJ1-1; 7 bases are shared with TRBD1. The J segment lost 0 bases and the V segment lost 7 bases, leaving 2 bases of the junction unmatched. The CDR3 totals 13 residues. From germline, CDR1 is LGHDT and CDR2 YNNKEL (reference sequence). The CDR3 DNA reads TGTGCCAGCAACCAGGGGGTGAACACTGAAGCTTTCTTT. It codes for CASNQGVNTEAFF.

The chain links TRBV7-9 to TRBJ1-1; 8 nucleotides match TRBD1. The J segment lost 6 bases and the V segment lost 1 base, leaving 4 bases of the junction unmatched. CDR1 is SEHNR, CDR2 FQNEAQ, per germline (reference sequence). The CDR3 sequence is 14 residues long. CDR3 nucleotide sequence: TGTGCCAGCAGCTTAGTTATACAGGGGGCTGAAGCTTTCTTT. It codes for CASSLVIQGAEAFF.

The chain uses TRBV10-2 and TRBJ1-2, with 7 bases fitting TRBD1. The germline V gene encodes CDR1 WSHSY and CDR2 SAAADI. Trimming cost V 7 bases and J 8 bases; bases outside gene matches: 13. The CDR3 consists of 14 residues. The CDR3 reads CASNKGARAEGYTF. CDR3 coding DNA: TGCGCCAGCAATAAGGGGGCGCGGGCTGAAGGCTACACCTTC.

CDR3 coding DNA: TGTGCCAGCAGTTACTCAAGAGGGAACTCCTACGAGCAGTACTTC. Amino acid sequence: CASSYSRGNSYEQYF. V and J are TRBV6-5 and TRBJ2-7; a possible D gene is TRBD2 (5 bases). V was cut by 0 bases and J by 0 bases, with 9 bases left in between. The CDR3 contains 15 residues. Germline CDR1 and CDR2: MNHEY and SVGAGI.

The chain recombines TRBV3-1 (or the pseudogene TRBV3-2) with TRBJ2-7; TRBD2 is a possible D gene (5 bases). Trimming cost V 6 bases and J 6 bases, with 12 bases left between them. Germline CDR1 and CDR2: LGHDT and YNNKEL (reference sequence). This CDR3 is built from 12 residues. The CDR3 is CASRALALEQYF. CDR3 in DNA: TGTGCCAGCAGGGCCTTAGCGCTCGAGCAGTACTTC.

The chain links TRBV19 to TRBJ1-1; D possibly corresponds to TRBD1 (6 bases). Germline values: CDR1 LNHDA, CDR2 SQIVND (reference sequence). The CDR3 loop spans 13 amino acids. The germline V and J ends were trimmed by 4 bases and 4 bases, with 10 bases remaining between them. The DNA of the CDR3 is TGTGCCAGTAGTACACAGGGAGGCACTGAAGCTTTCTTT. Amino acid sequence: CASSTQGGTEAFF.

Notes on this clone: Relative to the germline gene, one junction end is altered; a read error may explain this. This sequence joins TRBV7-8 and TRBJ2-7, with D unclear. The CDR3 contains 12 residues. Germline V gives CDR1 SGHVS, CDR2 FQNEAQ. The CDR3 DNA follows: TGTGCCAGTAGCTTAGTTTCCTACGAGCAGTACTTC. Translated: CASSLVSYEQYF.

This clone turned up a few times. This chain connects TRBV4-2 to TRBJ2-1, with TRBD2 identical over 10 bases. The CDR3 contains 16 residues. Germline lookup yields CDR1 LGHNA and CDR2 YNFKEQ. V lost 3 bases and J lost 6; bases outside the gene matches: 8. The CDR3 nucleotides are TGTGCCAGCAGCCACCCCAGCGGGGGGGCCCTCAATGAGCAGTTCTTC. The encoded protein is CASSHPSGGALNEQFF.

V gene TRBV5-4 combines with J gene TRBJ2-5, with D tentatively TRBD1 or TRBD2 (5 bases each). The germline V gene encodes CDR1 SGHNT and CDR2 YYREEE (reference sequence). The V end lost 5 bases, the J end lost 4 bases, and 15 bases lay between the germline ends. The CDR3 runs 14 residues. The CDR3 spells CASRSEGRSETQYF. CDR3 DNA sequence: TGTGCCAGCAGGAGCGAGGGGCGGTCAGAGACCCAGTACTTC.

This rearrangement joins TRBV29-1 to TRBJ2-7, with 8 bases matching TRBD2. The CDR3 spans 13 residues. Per germline, CDR1 SQVTM and CDR2 ANQGSEA. Trimming at V came to 4 bases and at J to 2 bases, leaving 4 bases not matched to a gene. CDR3 DNA sequence: TGCAGCGTTGGAGCGGGAGTGCCCTACGAGCAGTACTTC. Encoded protein: CSVGAGVPYEQYF.

The V and J genes are TRBV7-2 and TRBJ2-7; D could derive from TRBD1 or TRBD2 (6 bases each). Trimming stripped 5 bases from V and 2 bases from J, with 16 bases between. Germline CDR1 and CDR2: SGHTA and FQGNSA. The CDR3 has 15 amino acids. CDR3 sequence reads: CASSRGTSKTYEQYF. In DNA, the CDR3 is TGTGCCAGCAGCCGGGGGACATCCAAAACCTACGAGCAGTACTTC.

As regards this clone: The junction departs from germline at one end; a sequencing error may be responsible. In nucleotides, the CDR3 is TGTGCCAGTAGTATTTCTAGGCAGACACCCGGGGAGTCCGATTTT. Residues: CASSISRQTPGESDF. The chain combines TRBV19 with TRBJ1-5; D unresolved. This CDR3 has 15 amino acids. Germline CDR1 and CDR2: LNHDA and SQIVND (reference sequence).